Only one count was recorded for the clone carrying this TCR beta chain. Its target is unknown. TCRdb's table, derived via immunoSEQ multiplex PCR, lists solely in-frame clones and lacks some. Of around 56,000 clones listed, 93% were seen once; the top ten hold 1.5% to 2%. Trimming at V came to 0 bases and at J to 2 bases, leaving 5 bases not matched to a gene. The CDR3 runs 16 residues. The germline gives CDR1 MNHNS, CDR2 SASEGT. The data are from a study of cytomegalovirus exposure and HLA in healthy donors. On the study more broadly: The same platform used for the roughly 610 first-cohort repertoires was also used for the 95 to 150 validation repertoires, as a later analysis reported.

Whole-study findings and limits: For cytomegalovirus status, the classifier reportedly gave diagnoses with high specificity and sensitivity. Whilst most TCR sequences proved rare, a subset of public TCRs occurred across many donors.

The genes are TRBV6-1 and TRBJ2-7; TRBD1 matches at 9 bases. The TCR was taken from a woman between 18 and 29 years old in good health and CMV-seropositive. Material for sequencing was PBMCs. CDR3 residues: CASSEAPTGGPYEQYF. CDR3 nucleotide sequence: TGTGCCAGCAGTGAAGCCCCCACAGGGGGCCCCTACGAGCAGTACTTC.